These T cell receptor beta chains were read from a single sample in a study of cytomegalovirus exposure and HLA in healthy donors. The assay was immunoSEQ multiplex PCR, and TCRdb's table has in-frame clones only and misses some. The table has tens of thousands of clones, around 97% seen once. Sequencing was done on a sample of PBMCs. The receptor set was obtained from a woman aged 18-29 years in good health and CMV-seropositive. Each CDR3 is given with its conserved first and last residue. Fields, in order: clone size, D gene, V gene, J gene, CDR3 protein, CDR3 DNA. D genes are given only for firm matches. Clone size is given for some rows only: seen once, a few or many times, or a class if the clone is expanded.

>NA|TRBD2|TRBV28|TRBJ2-7
CASVGGRDEQYF
TGTGCCTCCGTGGGCGGGAGAGATGAGCAGTACTTC
>NA|TRBD1|TRBV6-1|TRBJ1-3
CASSAPGTGSLNTIYF
TGTGCCAGCAGTGCCCCCGGGACAGGGAGTTTAAACACCATATATTTT
>once|TRBD1|TRBV6-5|TRBJ1-2
CASSYAHTGTEDGYTF
TGTGCCAGCAGTTACGCCCATACCGGGACAGAAGACGGCTACACCTTC
>NA|NA|TRBV5-5|TRBJ2-5
CASSPDNPTQYF
TGTGCCAGCAGCCCGGACAATCCAACCCAGTACTTC
>once|TRBD2|TRBV10-3|TRBJ2-1
CAIRREGLGQFF
TGTGCCATCCGGCGGGAGGGCCTAGGGCAGTTCTTC
>NA|NA|TRBV4-1|TRBJ1-5
CASSQGEAGNQPQHF
TGCGCCAGCAGCCAAGGTGAGGCCGGCAATCAGCCCCAGCATTTT
>once|TRBD1|TRBV11-2|TRBJ2-7
CASSPDRASLYEQYF
TGTGCCAGCAGCCCGGACAGGGCTTCTTTGTACGAGCAGTACTTC
>NA|TRBD2|TRBV11-2|TRBJ2-7
CASSPLAGGQDEQYF
TGTGCCAGCAGCCCGTTAGCGGGAGGACAGGACGAGCAGTACTTC
>NA|TRBD1|TRBV30|TRBJ1-5
CAWSVQGRGNQPQHF
TGTGCCTGGAGTGTACAGGGCAGGGGGAACCAGCCCCAGCATTTT
>NA|NA|TRBV6-1|TRBJ2-2
CASSGPTDSGELFF
TGTGCCAGCAGTGGCCCGACGGACTCCGGGGAGCTGTTTTTT
>NA|NA|TRBV5-4|TRBJ1-3
CASSLVAVGGTGNTIYF
TGTGCCAGCAGCTTGGTTGCTGTGGGAGGTACTGGAAACACCATATATTTT
>NA|TRBD1|TRBV5-5|TRBJ1-1
CASSPGTGATEAFF
TGTGCCAGCAGCCCCGGGACAGGGGCCACTGAAGCTTTCTTT
>NA|NA|TRBV15|TRBJ2-3
CATSRDPVAVTDTQYF
TGTGCCACCAGCAGAGATCCCGTAGCGGTCACAGATACGCAGTATTTT
>NA|NA|TRBV4-1|TRBJ1-4
CASSQDPPPGATNEKLFF
TGCGCCAGCAGCCAAGATCCCCCCCCCGGTGCAACTAATGAAAAACTGTTTTTT
>NA|TRBD2|TRBV28|TRBJ2-7
CASSSLAVKYEQYF
TGTGCCAGCAGTTCACTAGCGGTGAAATACGAGCAGTACTTC
>NA|TRBD2|TRBV2|TRBJ2-7
CASKGLAGAEQYF
TGTGCCAGCAAAGGCCTAGCGGGGGCCGAGCAGTACTTC